The 24 T cell receptor beta chains below come from one sample, sequenced in a study of shared clonotypes between healthy human individuals. Sequencing was performed with immunoSEQ multiplex PCR; in TCRdb, only in-frame clones are kept and a portion is missing. This sample has about 550,000 clones, with over 95% found just once. Terminally differentiated effector memory CD45RA+ cells were excluded from the naive CD8 cells, which were CD45RO-negative and positively selected for CCR7. The sequenced material came from naive CD8+ T cells sorted from blood. The receptors derive from a woman aged 25 to 39 in good health.

The chain recombines TRBV11-3 with TRBJ2-3; D ambiguous. V lost 5 bases, J lost 2 bases, and 8 bases lay in between. This CDR3 comprises 13 residues. Looked up from germline, CDR1 is SGHNT and CDR2 is YENEEA. The CDR3 bases are TGTGCCAGCAGCCCAGGTCACACAGATACGCAGTATTTT. Translation gives CASSPGHTDTQYF.

The chain employs TRBV29-1 and TRBJ2-5, with 7 bases that match TRBD1. The J call may be wrong; the DNA end is better matched by TRBJ2-7. In germline, CDR1 is SQVTM, CDR2 ANQGSEA. The CDR3 runs 15 residues. In DNA, the CDR3 is TGCAGCGTTGCCCCGACAGGGTCGATGGCCTACGAGCAGTACTTC. As protein: CSVAPTGSMAYEQYF.

This chain's CDR3 is CASSFPEEWGTEAFF. The DNA for the CDR3 is TGTGCCAGCAGTTTTCCCGAAGAATGGGGCACTGAAGCTTTCTTT. The rearrangement uses TRBV28 and TRBJ1-1; no firm D call. The V gene lost 3 bases and the J gene lost 4 bases, with 15 bases spanning the gap. Germline V gene lookup returns CDR1 MDHEN and CDR2 SYDVKM. The length of the CDR3 is 15 residues.

This clone was detected only once. The V and J genes are TRBV29-1 and TRBJ2-1; 8 positions match TRBD2. The ends lost 6 bases at V and 10 bases at J; junction bases unmatched: 14. This CDR3 has 14 residues. Germline V gene lookup returns CDR1 SQVTM and CDR2 ANQGSEA. The CDR3 nucleotides are TGCAGCGTGGATACGGGACTAGTGTCGAGCGAGCAGTTCTTC. It encodes CSVDTGLVSSEQFF.

The chain carries TRBV21-1 and TRBJ2-7; TRBD2, as called in the table, went unchecked against the DNA. TRBV21-1 represents a pseudogene. The CDR3 has 15 residues. The CDR3 reads CASSKRWRGLYEQYF. CDR3 nucleotides: TGTGCCAGCAGCAAACGGTGGAGGGGACTGTACGAGCAGTACTTC.

The chain has TRBV6-5 and TRBJ1-6; TRBD1 might be the D (5 bases). The CDR3 loop spans 16 amino acids. V was pared by 3 bases and J by 4 bases, with 13 bases between. Germline-derived CDR1 and CDR2 are MNHEY and SVGAGI. This CDR3 reads CASSYRTPIYNSPLHF. The CDR3 DNA sequence: TGTGCCAGCAGTTATAGGACACCGATTTATAATTCACCCCTCCACTTT.

The chain employs TRBV6-5 and TRBJ2-2; D is perhaps TRBD1 (7 bases). Germline V gene data show CDR1 as MNHEY and CDR2 as SVGAGI. The V gene lost 0 bases and the J gene lost 6 bases, with 11 bases spanning the gap. The CDR3 extends over 15 amino acids. The CDR3 reads CASSYSRGASGELFF. Here the CDR3 DNA reads TGTGCCAGCAGTTACTCCAGGGGGGCCTCCGGGGAGCTGTTTTTT.

This rearrangement joins TRBV28 to TRBJ2-1; D not resolved. This CDR3 has 13 residues. V lost 1 base, J lost 4 bases, and 5 bases lay in between. CDR1 is MDHEN, CDR2 SYDVKM, per germline. The CDR3 nucleotides read TGTGCCAGCAGTTTATACGGTTACAATGAGCAGTTCTTC. This sequence encodes CASSLYGYNEQFF.

V usage is TRBV27 and J usage is TRBJ2-5; 11 bases align to TRBD2. The J call is doubtful: the DNA matches TRBJ2-7 better. The CDR3 extends over 14 amino acids. The V gene's germline CDR1 is MNHEY and CDR2 SMNVEV (reference sequence). CDR3 in amino acids: CASTLIAGGSEQYF. CDR3 coding DNA: TGTGCCAGCACCCTAATAGCGGGAGGGTCCGAGCAGTACTTC.

The gene calls are TRBV11-2 and TRBJ2-1; 11 nucleotides agree with TRBD2. The germline V gene encodes CDR1 SGHAT and CDR2 FQNNGV. CDR3 size: 15 residues. The junction had 7 bases not matched to a gene; V was cut back by 5 bases and J by 7 bases. For the CDR3, the DNA is TGTGCCAGCAGCAACTCACTAGCGGGAGTGAATGAGCAGTTCTTC. It yields the protein CASSNSLAGVNEQFF. Complete variable domain (other parts from reference TRBV11-2 and TRBJ2-1): EAGVAQSPRYKIIEKRQSVAFWCNPISGHATLYWYQQILGQGPKLLIQFQNNGVVDDSQLPKDRFSAERLKGVDSTLKIQPAKLEDSAVYLCASSNSLAGVNEQFFGPGTRLTVL.

The sample holds one count of this clone. Written as DNA, the CDR3 is TGTGCCAGCAGCTTAGACAGAGGGACAGGGAATAGCGAGCAGTACTTC. Its protein product is CASSLDRGTGNSEQYF. The chain is built from TRBV13 and TRBJ2-7, with 9 bases aligning to TRBD1. Trimming removed 1 base from V and 6 bases from J; junction bases left unmatched: 10. Germline loops: CDR1 PRHDT, CDR2 FYEKMQ (reference sequence). The CDR3 sequence is 16 residues long.

This clone was observed a few times. The chain employs TRBV28 and TRBJ1-1; TRBD1 is a possible D gene (5 bases). Germline CDR1 MDHEN, CDR2 SYDVKM. V was pared by 2 bases and J by 5 bases, with 9 bases between. This CDR3 comprises 13 residues. The CDR3 loop reads CASSLAGETEAFF. DNA of the CDR3: TGTGCCAGCAGTTTAGCGGGGGAGACTGAAGCTTTCTTT. Based on the CDR3 plus reference TRBV28 and TRBJ1-1, the full variable domain is DVKVTQSSRYLVKRTGEKVFLECVQDMDHENMFWYRQDPGLGLRLIYFSYDVKMKEKGDIPEGYSVSREKKERFSLILESASTNQTSMYLCASSLAGETEAFFGQGTRLTVV.

The chain uses TRBV2 and TRBJ2-5; TRBD2 matches 7 bases. Trimming took 8 bases from V and 3 from J; bases not matched to a gene: 12. The CDR3 is 15 amino acids. Germline assignment: CDR1 SNHLY and CDR2 FYNNEI. The DNA for the CDR3 is TGTGCCAGCTGGGCGGGAGAGGGCCCTAAAGAGACCCAGTACTTC. Protein: CASWAGEGPKETQYF.

The chain recombines TRBV11-2 with TRBJ2-3, with 7 bases lining up with TRBD2. Germline V gene sequence: CDR1 SGHAT, CDR2 FQNNGV. The CDR3 totals 18 residues. V shed 1 base and J 1 base; nucleotides not matched to a gene: 11. DNA for the CDR3: TGTGCCAGCAGCTTAGGTCTTTCTTGGACTAGGGGCACAGATACGCAGTATTTT. It codes for CASSLGLSWTRGTDTQYF.

The CDR3 coding sequence is TGTGCCAGCGGACTAGGGCATGAGCAGTTCTTC. This codes for CASGLGHEQFF. The chain recombines TRBV27 with TRBJ2-1; 7 bases are a match to TRBD2. The CDR3 loop spans 11 amino acids. CDR1 is MNHEY and CDR2 is SMNVEV in the germline V gene (reference sequence). Losses at the gene ends were 8 bases for V and 8 bases for J; bases not matched to a gene: 3.

The chain links TRBV27 to TRBJ2-3; 8 bases match TRBD1. The CDR3 loop spans 14 amino acids. V lost 6 bases, J lost 5 bases, and 7 bases stayed unmatched. CDR1 and CDR2 from the germline V gene are MNHEY and SMNVEV (reference sequence). Here the CDR3 DNA reads TGTGCCAGCAGCCATCAGGGGGCTGAAGATACGCAGTATTTT. It encodes CASSHQGAEDTQYF.

The chain links TRBV19 to TRBJ1-1; D uncertain. From germline, CDR1 is LNHDA and CDR2 SQIVND (reference sequence). CDR3 length: 11 amino acids. The V and J ends lost 6 bases and 9 bases respectively, with 11 bases between them. CDR3 region: CASRDLHQAFF. In nucleotides, the CDR3 is TGTGCCAGTAGGGACTTGCACCAAGCTTTCTTT.

The chain carries TRBV11-3 and TRBJ2-3; TRBD2 aligns across 12 bases. CDR1 SGHNT and CDR2 YENEEA come from the germline V gene. Trimming cost V 2 bases and J 3 bases; bases outside gene matches: 3. CDR3 length: 16 amino acids. The chain's CDR3 is CASSLSLAGGTDTQYF. The CDR3 DNA follows: TGTGCCAGCAGCTTATCGCTAGCGGGAGGGACAGATACGCAGTATTTT. Full variable domain (remainder filled in from reference TRBV11-3 and TRBJ2-3): EAGVVQSPRYKIIEKKQPVAFWCNPISGHNTLYWYLQNLGQGPELLIRYENEEAVDDSQLPKDRFSAERLKGVDSTLKIQPAELGDSAVYLCASSLSLAGGTDTQYFGPGTRLTVL.

This chain joins TRBV19 and TRBJ2-1; the D call may be TRBD1 or TRBD2 (5 bases each). V was trimmed by 11 bases and J by 1 base, leaving 9 bases between them. The germline CDR1 and CDR2 sequences are LNHDA and SQIVND (reference sequence). This CDR3 has 12 amino acids. CDR3 sequence (DNA): TGTGCCTCGGGGCAGTCCTACAATGAGCAGTTCTTC. Amino acids: CASGQSYNEQFF.

The CDR3 spells CAWSWGNRAGFGYTF. The DNA for the CDR3 is TGTGCCTGGAGTTGGGGGAACCGGGCCGGATTTGGCTACACCTTC. This chain connects TRBV30 to TRBJ1-2; the D gene is possibly TRBD1 (5 bases). V gave up 2 bases and J gave up 7 bases, with 20 bases separating them. CDR1 is GTSNPN and CDR2 is SVGIG in the germline V gene (reference sequence). This CDR3 comprises 15 residues.

The CDR3 region has the DNA TGTGCCAGTAGTATAGATGGGGGCTGGTACGAGCAGTACTTC. Its translation is CASSIDGGWYEQYF. The chain is built from TRBV19 and TRBJ2-7; maybe TRBD1 (6 bases). The CDR3 has 14 residues. Trimming removed 0 bases at V and 4 bases at J, with 10 bases between. Germline assignment: CDR1 LNHDA and CDR2 SQIVND (reference sequence).

The chain links TRBV6-1 to TRBJ2-2, with a weak D call TRBD2 (5 bases). Between the trimmed V and J ends, which lost 6 bases and 3 bases, there was a span of 8 bases. The CDR3 length is 13 residues. Germline V gene data show CDR1 as MNHNS and CDR2 as SASEGT. The CDR3 sequence: CASRDSYTGELFF. The CDR3 bases are TGTGCCAGCAGGGACTCCTACACCGGGGAGCTGTTTTTT.

The genes are TRBV10-3 and TRBJ2-6; 8 nucleotides agree with TRBD2. The CDR3 totals 17 residues. Losses at the gene ends were 0 bases for V and 2 bases for J; bases not matched to a gene: 3. Germline CDR1 reads ENHRY; CDR2 reads SYGVKD. CDR3 nucleotide sequence: TGTGCCATCAGTGAGTCGGCGGGGGGCACTGGGGCCAACGTCCTGACTTTC. This translates into CAISESAGGTGANVLTF.

V and J are TRBV10-3 and TRBJ1-1; D is perhaps TRBD1 (5 bases). The germline V gene encodes CDR1 ENHRY and CDR2 SYGVKD. The CDR3 totals 15 residues. The ends were cut back, 2 bases at V and 1 base at J, with 11 bases in the middle. This CDR3 is CAISEGRGENTEAFF. The DNA for the CDR3 is TGTGCCATCAGTGAGGGTAGGGGTGAGAACACTGAAGCTTTCTTT.